These 5 T cell receptor beta chains share one sample of origin, sequenced in a study of cytomegalovirus exposure and HLA in healthy donors. Primers included in the PCR were 60 Vbeta and 13 Jbeta primers. Sequenced by immunoSEQ multiplex PCR; TCRdb stores in-frame clones only, minus some. The data hold 120,000 to 150,000 clones, with approximately 80% observed a single time. Sequencing was carried out using PBMCs. Receptor source: a man aged 35 to 55 in good health and CMV-seronegative.

The chain is built from TRBV7-9 and TRBJ2-6; D is unclear. Germline V gene data show CDR1 as SEHNR and CDR2 as FQNEAQ (reference sequence). V was shortened by 2 bases and J by 1 base, with 6 bases between the two germline ends. The CDR3 is 15 residues long. CDR3 amino acids: CASSLIGSGANVLTF. CDR3 sequence (DNA): TGTGCCAGCAGCTTAATCGGGTCTGGGGCCAACGTCCTGACTTTC.

V and J are TRBV18 and TRBJ2-1; 11 positions match TRBD1. Germline loops: CDR1 KGHSH, CDR2 LQKENI. The V gene end was trimmed by 6 bases and the J gene end by 5 bases; junction bases not matched to a gene: 6. The CDR3 has 15 amino acids. This chain's CDR3 is CASSLGQGADNEQFF. CDR3 nucleotide sequence: TGTGCCAGCTCCCTTGGACAGGGGGCGGACAATGAGCAGTTCTTC.

This chain connects TRBV2 to TRBJ2-1; the match to TRBD1 covers 7 bases. Germline V CDR1 and CDR2: SNHLY, FYNNEI. Trimming at V came to 1 base and at J to 6 bases, leaving 3 bases not matched to a gene. The CDR3 is 14 residues long. The CDR3 loop is CASSEGNRGNEQFF. CDR3 DNA: TGTGCCAGCAGTGAAGGTAACAGGGGCAATGAGCAGTTCTTC. The full variable domain, completed using reference TRBV2 and TRBJ2-1, is EPEVTQTPSHQVTQMGQEVILRCVPISNHLYFYWYRQILGQKVEFLVSFYNNEISEKSEIFDDQFSVERPDGSNFTLKIRSTKLEDSAMYFCASSEGNRGNEQFFGPGTRLTVL.

This clone was seen a single time. CDR3 nucleotides: TGTGCCAGCAGACAGGGGGGCTCCTACGAGCAGTACTTC. It encodes CASRQGGSYEQYF. The rearrangement uses TRBV28 and TRBJ2-7; TRBD1 matches 8 bases. V was pared by 6 bases and J by 0 bases, with 1 base of the junction left unmatched. Germline assignment: CDR1 MDHEN and CDR2 SYDVKM. There are 13 residues in the CDR3. Filled out from reference TRBV28 and TRBJ2-7, the complete variable domain reads DVKVTQSSRYLVKRTGEKVFLECVQDMDHENMFWYRQDPGLGLRLIYFSYDVKMKEKGDIPEGYSVSREKKERFSLILESASTNQTSMYLCASRQGGSYEQYFGPGTRLTVT.

V usage is TRBV27 and J usage is TRBJ1-5, with 12 bases fitting TRBD1. CDR1 MNHEY and CDR2 SMNVEV come from the germline V gene (reference sequence). With V trimmed by 5 bases and J by 6 bases, 14 bases remained unmatched. This CDR3 comprises 18 residues. The CDR3 sequence is CASSPTPRDRGPSQPQHF. CDR3 coding DNA: TGTGCCAGCAGTCCGACCCCCCGGGACAGGGGGCCATCTCAGCCCCAGCATTTT.